Each of the 21 T cell receptor beta chains below was sequenced from the same sample in a study of T cells in localized non-small cell lung cancer. Only in-frame clones appear in the TCRdb table, and some are missing; sequencing was by immunoSEQ multiplex PCR. The sample has some 15,000 clones, around 80% seen once. The sample in question was peripheral blood, obtained before any cancer treatment. All receptors come from a male donor aged 60 or older with stage I lung adenocarcinoma.

The chain is built from TRBV18 and TRBJ1-4, with D uncertain. V dropped 0 bases and J dropped 6 bases, with 11 bases sitting between them. Germline assignment: CDR1 KGHSH and CDR2 LQKENI. This CDR3 contains 15 residues. The CDR3 bases are TGTGCCAGCTCACCACCGAACGGGCTCGATGAAAAACTGTTTTTT. Amino acids: CASSPPNGLDEKLFF.

The chain combines TRBV6-6 with TRBJ1-1; maybe TRBD1 (5 bases). Trimming cost V 0 bases and J 7 bases, with 12 bases left between them. This CDR3 comprises 14 residues. From germline, CDR1 is MNHNY and CDR2 SVGAGI (reference sequence). The CDR3 protein is CASSYSSGFDEAFF. For the CDR3, the DNA is TGTGCCAGCAGTTACTCTTCAGGGTTTGATGAAGCTTTCTTT.

The chain recombines TRBV5-1 with TRBJ2-5; 8 bases agree with TRBD2. The germline V gene encodes CDR1 SGHRS and CDR2 YFSETQ. This CDR3 has 16 amino acids. Losses at the gene ends were 6 bases for V and 2 bases for J; bases not matched to a gene: 12. The CDR3 sequence: CASKSSASGFQETQYF. CDR3 DNA sequence: TGCGCCAGCAAAAGCTCGGCTAGCGGGTTTCAAGAGACCCAGTACTTC.

The gene calls are TRBV10-3 and TRBJ2-2; 9 positions agree with TRBD2. Germline CDR1 reads ENHRY; CDR2 reads SYGVKD. There are 16 residues in the CDR3. V lost 5 bases, J lost 5 bases, and 9 bases stayed unmatched. The CDR3 nucleotides read TGTGCCATCAGTCCCGTAGCGGGAGTAGATACCGGGGAGCTGTTTTTT. Translation gives CAISPVAGVDTGELFF.

The rearrangement links TRBV18 to TRBJ1-2; 7 bases match TRBD1. The CDR3 is made up of 16 amino acids. Germline loops: CDR1 KGHSH, CDR2 LQKENI. The V and J ends lost 2 bases and 3 bases, in that order; junction bases with no gene match: 9. CDR3 region: CASSPNTFTGDYGYTF. CDR3 coding DNA: TGTGCCAGCTCACCAAACACATTCACAGGGGACTATGGCTACACCTTC.

The chain recombines TRBV28 with TRBJ2-7, with 8 bases lining up with TRBD1. Germline-derived CDR1 and CDR2 are MDHEN and SYDVKM. The CDR3 has 13 residues. V lost 10 bases to trimming and J lost 0 bases; unmatched junction nucleotides: 5. In DNA form, the CDR3 reads TGTGCCACCCGGACAGGGAGCTCCTACGAGCAGTACTTC. Its translation is CATRTGSSYEQYF. Together with reference TRBV28 and TRBJ2-7, the CDR3 gives the full variable domain: DVKVTQSSRYLVKRTGEKVFLECVQDMDHENMFWYRQDPGLGLRLIYFSYDVKMKEKGDIPEGYSVSREKKERFSLILESASTNQTSMYLCATRTGSSYEQYFGPGTRLTVT.

The chain links TRBV11-2 to TRBJ2-1; the D is unclear. The germline CDR1 and CDR2 sequences are SGHAT and FQNNGV. Deletions cut 5 bases from V and 9 bases from J, with 8 bases between. CDR3 size: 11 residues. CDR3 protein: CASSPGGEQFF. CDR3 in DNA: TGTGCCAGCAGCCCCGGCGGTGAGCAGTTCTTC.

About this clone itself: This specimen includes other DNA sequences encoding the same CDR3. Here the CDR3 reads CAIRNSGQGYNEQFF. DNA for the CDR3: TGTGCCATCAGGAACTCCGGACAGGGATACAATGAGCAGTTCTTC. The chain recombines TRBV10-3 with TRBJ2-1; 8 bases fit TRBD1. Germline V gene lookup returns CDR1 ENHRY and CDR2 SYGVKD. This CDR3 is 15 amino acids long. The ends lost 6 bases at V and 4 bases at J; junction bases unmatched: 8.

The CDR3 coding sequence is TGCGCCAGCAGCCCCGGGACTAGCGAAGACCCCTACAATGAGCAGTTCTTC. Its protein product is CASSPGTSEDPYNEQFF. The chain links TRBV4-3 to TRBJ2-1; 10 bases fit TRBD2. Germline V gene data show CDR1 as LGHNA and CDR2 as YSLEER. This CDR3 is 17 amino acids long. J gave up 2 bases and V 4 bases, and 8 bases lay outside the gene matches.

This clone was observed a few times. V and J are TRBV4-2 and TRBJ2-7; D may be TRBD2 (6 bases). The CDR3 has 16 amino acids. The germline CDR1 and CDR2 sequences are LGHNA and YNFKEQ. The V end lost 0 bases, the J end lost 1 base, and 13 bases lay between the germline ends. The CDR3 is CASSQEGPSASYEQYF. The CDR3 DNA reads TGTGCCAGCAGCCAAGAAGGTCCTAGCGCGTCCTACGAGCAGTACTTC.

The J gene is TRBJ1-1, the V gene TRBV13; maybe TRBD1 (6 bases). Per the germline V gene, CDR1 is PRHDT and CDR2 is FYEKMQ (reference sequence). The CDR3 contains 21 residues. Trimming left V 2 bases short and J 1 base short, with 29 bases between. The DNA of the CDR3 is TGTGCCAGCAGCTTAAGTTTACAATTATGGGGGGGCGATCGCGCGAACACTGAAGCTTTCTTT. It specifies CASSLSLQLWGGDRANTEAFF.

This clone was seen more than once but under ten times. The rearrangement joins TRBV30 to TRBJ2-7, with D uncertain. Looked up from germline, CDR1 is GTSNPN and CDR2 is SVGIG (reference sequence). The CDR3 extends over 12 amino acids. V lost 3 bases and J lost 7, with 13 bases in between. DNA of the CDR3: TGTGCCTGGAGCGGAACCGTGGGGGAGCAGTACTTC. Residues: CAWSGTVGEQYF.

This chain joins TRBV7-2 and TRBJ1-4; a possible D gene is TRBD1 (6 bases). V was trimmed by 5 bases and J by 8 bases, leaving 18 bases between them. The CDR3 runs to 15 residues. CDR1 and CDR2 from the germline V gene are SGHTA and FQGNSA. CDR3 sequence reads: CASSGGGLMGEKLFF. The CDR3 nucleotides are TGTGCCAGCAGCGGAGGGGGACTGATGGGCGAAAAACTGTTTTTT.

This chain uses TRBV5-1 with TRBJ2-7; D may be TRBD2 (5 bases). Trimming shortened V by 3 bases and J by 3 bases, and 10 bases separated the two germline ends. CDR1 and CDR2 (germline): SGHRS, YFSETQ. The CDR3 loop spans 13 amino acids. The CDR3 is CASSYYRGYEQYF. In DNA, the CDR3 is TGCGCCAGCAGCTACTACCGGGGCTACGAGCAGTACTTC.

The V gene is TRBV7-3, the J gene TRBJ2-1, with TRBD2 matching over 9 bases. The V and J ends lost 5 bases and 0 bases, in that order; junction bases with no gene match: 2. Per germline, CDR1 SGHTA and CDR2 FQGTGA. The CDR3 contains 15 residues. The DNA of the CDR3 is TGTGCCAGCAGCGATAGCGGGAGCTCCTACAATGAGCAGTTCTTC. It yields the protein CASSDSGSSYNEQFF. Looking up the rest from reference TRBV7-3 and TRBJ2-1 gives the full variable domain: GAGVSQTPSNKVTEKGKYVELRCDPISGHTALYWYRQSLGQGPEFLIYFQGTGAADDSGLPNDRFFAVRPEGSVSTLKIQRTERGDSAVYLCASSDSGSSYNEQFFGPGTRLTVL.

The chain combines TRBV29-1 with TRBJ2-7, with TRBD2 as a possible D gene (6 bases). The V gene lost 3 bases and the J gene lost 7 bases, with 7 bases spanning the gap. This CDR3 is built from 10 residues. Germline V gives CDR1 SQVTM, CDR2 ANQGSEA. The CDR3 DNA reads as TGCAGCGTTGATGCGGGGGAGCAGTACTTC. Protein sequence: CSVDAGEQYF.

Here the CDR3 reads CASSYSGRGNTEAFF. Written as DNA, the CDR3 is TGTGCCAGCAGTTACTCGGGCAGGGGGAACACTGAAGCTTTCTTT. This sequence joins TRBV6-5 and TRBJ1-1; D is perhaps TRBD1 (6 bases). Germline loops: CDR1 MNHEY, CDR2 SVGAGI. CDR3 size: 15 residues. Trimming pared 0 bases from V and 1 base from J, leaving 9 bases between.

CDR3 sequence reads: CASSVVSGGPTDTQYF. The CDR3 region has the DNA TGTGCCAGCAGCGTAGTTAGCGGGGGGCCCACAGATACGCAGTATTTT. The chain has TRBV9 and TRBJ2-3; 10 positions match TRBD2. Trimming removed 0 bases from V and 2 bases from J; junction bases left unmatched: 3. The length of the CDR3 is 16 residues. Germline V lookup: CDR1 SGDLS, CDR2 YYNGEE.

The chain carries TRBV2 and TRBJ2-5; D ambiguous. The CDR3 covers 12 residues. The V end lost 5 bases, the J end lost 5 bases, and 9 bases lay between the germline ends. Germline loops: CDR1 SNHLY, CDR2 FYNNEI. This CDR3 is CASSTGWETQYF. CDR3 DNA: TGTGCCAGCAGTACCGGGTGGGAGACCCAGTACTTC.

The chain combines TRBV7-3 with TRBJ2-5, with D possibly TRBD1 on 5 matching bases. The V gene lost 2 bases and the J gene lost 2 bases, with 12 bases spanning the gap. The CDR3 is 15 amino acids. Per germline, CDR1 SGHTA and CDR2 FQGTGA. The CDR3 is CASSLSGQGQETQYF. The CDR3 bases are TGTGCCAGCAGCTTATCAGGGCAGGGACAAGAGACCCAGTACTTC.

J is TRBJ1-1 and V is TRBV21-1. TRBV21-1 is assigned pseudogene status. This CDR3 has 15 residues. The CDR3 loop reads CATPGIPSMNTEAFF. The CDR3 DNA sequence: TGTGCCACCCCGGGTATACCGTCCATGAACACTGAAGCTTTCTTT.